This TCR beta chain stems from a study of shared clonotypes between healthy human individuals. Points on this clone: Its antigen remains unidentified. This same CDR3 is encoded by further DNA sequences in the sample.

The CDR3 extends over 14 amino acids. The V and J ends lost 3 bases and 3 bases, in that order; junction bases with no gene match: 1. Germline values: CDR1 MDHEN, CDR2 SYDVKM. Original data processing: Junction-only immunoSEQ data arrived without quality scores, meaning filtering differed. TCRdb's copy holds only in-frame clones and misses some; the assay was immunoSEQ multiplex PCR. V and J calls and clone size are copied from that table; D and trimming were computed from the DNA. This table holds 1.5 million to 2.5 million clones, about 95% found once. Findings and caveats of the study: Sorted-subset samples were not fully sequenced, rarefaction indicated. Clonotypes shared by all four sorted-subset donors had higher generation probabilities than non-shared clonotypes. Richness estimates generally favored naive over memory subsets.

The naive CD8 fraction comprised CD45RO-negative cells positively selected for CCR7 and excluded terminally differentiated effector memory CD45RA+ cells. The chain recombines TRBV28 with TRBJ2-1, with 8 bases lining up with TRBD2. This TCR came from a man aged 18 to 30 in good health. Sample: naive CD8+ T cells sorted from blood. CDR3 protein: CASSLGLGYNEQFF. In DNA form, the CDR3 reads TGTGCCAGCAGTTTGGGACTAGGCTACAATGAGCAGTTCTTC.